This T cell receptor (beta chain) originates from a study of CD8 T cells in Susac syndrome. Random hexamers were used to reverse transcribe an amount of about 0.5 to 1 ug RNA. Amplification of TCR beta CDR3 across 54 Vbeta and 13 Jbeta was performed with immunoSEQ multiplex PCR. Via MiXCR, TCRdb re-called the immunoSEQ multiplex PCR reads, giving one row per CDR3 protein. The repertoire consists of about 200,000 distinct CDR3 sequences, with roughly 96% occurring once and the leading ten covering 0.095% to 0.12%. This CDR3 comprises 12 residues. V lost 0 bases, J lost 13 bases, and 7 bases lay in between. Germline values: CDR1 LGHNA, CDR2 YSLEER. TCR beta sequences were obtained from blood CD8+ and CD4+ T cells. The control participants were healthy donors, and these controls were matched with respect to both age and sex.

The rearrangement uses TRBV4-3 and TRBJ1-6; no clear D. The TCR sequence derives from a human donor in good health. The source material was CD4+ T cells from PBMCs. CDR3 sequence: CASSQDRGPLHF. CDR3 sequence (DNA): TGCGCCAGCAGCCAAGATCGTGGGCCCCTCCACTTT.